The present entry profiles one TCR beta chain with its context. The data derive from a study of blood T cell repertoires in COVID-19. Looked up from germline, CDR1 is GTSNPN and CDR2 is SVGIG (reference sequence). The trim removed 4 bases at V and 9 bases at J, leaving 7 bases unmatched. The length of the CDR3 is 13 residues. Sequenced by immunoSEQ multiplex PCR; TCRdb stores in-frame clones only, minus some. The sample carries hundreds of thousands of clones, around 87% recorded once. The V call is TRBV30, the J call TRBJ2-1; 9 bases map to TRBD2. Sequencing was carried out using peripheral blood. The source of this sequence is a woman in her forties or fifties with COVID-19, enrolled during active disease. CDR3 coding DNA: TGTGCCTGGACTAGCGGGACGGTGAGTGAGCAGTTCTTC. It encodes CAWTSGTVSEQFF.